This entry describes one T cell receptor beta chain. Its antigen is not known. This sample is part of a study of cytomegalovirus exposure and HLA in healthy donors. Study results and limitations: One later analysis, an examination of the 90 to 150 validation repertoires, found that first-cohort TCR clusters tended to co-occur in them.

Assay used: immunoSEQ multiplex PCR; TCRdb lists only in-frame clones, some missing. The top ten hold about 1.6% of the sample, which has tens of thousands of clones, 94% seen once. The sequencing input was PBMCs. The TCR originated in a man younger than 35 in good health and CMV-seropositive.

CDR3 amino acids: CASSLRGLGYEQYF. DNA of the CDR3: TGTGCCAGCAGCCTTCGGGGACTAGGGTACGAGCAGTACTTC. This chain joins TRBV27 and TRBJ2-7; 8 bases match TRBD2. J was trimmed by 4 bases and V by 6 bases; bases with no gene match: 8. This CDR3 has 14 amino acids. Germline V CDR1 and CDR2: MNHEY, SMNVEV (reference sequence).